This TCR beta chain was observed in a study of T cell responses to AZD1222 COVID-19 vaccine. This clone occurred once. Antigen specificity is unknown. The ends were cut back, 0 bases at V and 3 bases at J, with 9 bases in the middle. The CDR3 is made up of 15 amino acids. Germline lookup yields CDR1 LGHDT and CDR2 YNNKEL (reference sequence). Clones were sequenced by immunoSEQ multiplex PCR, and TCRdb holds only the in-frame ones, with some missing. Altogether more than 85,000 clones are present, 85% to 95% being singletons, with the ten largest covering under 10%. Whole-study findings and limits: Repertoires in all cases were sampled only once the peak T cell response had passed. Clonal diversity may have been underestimated in mostly white British donors. Spike as a whole was targeted by vaccine-associated CD4 TCRs, dominant at 160-218 and 743-854.

The V and J genes are TRBV3-1 (or the pseudogene TRBV3-2) and TRBJ1-3; D unclear. The receptor was derived from an adult in good health. The material was peripheral blood, obtained on day 0 of AZD1222 vaccination. Here the CDR3 DNA reads TGTGCCAGCAGCCAAGAGAACACGATTGGAAACACCATATATTTT. Amino acid sequence: CASSQENTIGNTIYF.